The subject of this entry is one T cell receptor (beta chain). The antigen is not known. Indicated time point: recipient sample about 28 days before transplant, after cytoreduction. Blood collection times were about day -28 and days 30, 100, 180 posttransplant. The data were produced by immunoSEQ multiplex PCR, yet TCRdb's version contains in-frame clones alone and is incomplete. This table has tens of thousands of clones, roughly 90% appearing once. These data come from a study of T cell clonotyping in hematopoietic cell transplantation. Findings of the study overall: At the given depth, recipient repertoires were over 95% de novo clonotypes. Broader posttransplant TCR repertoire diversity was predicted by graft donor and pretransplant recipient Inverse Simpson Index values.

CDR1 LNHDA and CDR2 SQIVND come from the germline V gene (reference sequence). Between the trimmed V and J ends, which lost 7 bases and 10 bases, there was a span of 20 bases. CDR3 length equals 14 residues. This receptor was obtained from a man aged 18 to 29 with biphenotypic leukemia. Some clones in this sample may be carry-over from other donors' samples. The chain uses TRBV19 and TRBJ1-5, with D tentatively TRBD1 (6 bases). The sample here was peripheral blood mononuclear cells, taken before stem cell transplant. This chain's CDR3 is CASTQNGGGEPQHF. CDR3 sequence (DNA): TGTGCCAGTACCCAAAACGGCGGGGGCGAACCCCAGCATTTT.